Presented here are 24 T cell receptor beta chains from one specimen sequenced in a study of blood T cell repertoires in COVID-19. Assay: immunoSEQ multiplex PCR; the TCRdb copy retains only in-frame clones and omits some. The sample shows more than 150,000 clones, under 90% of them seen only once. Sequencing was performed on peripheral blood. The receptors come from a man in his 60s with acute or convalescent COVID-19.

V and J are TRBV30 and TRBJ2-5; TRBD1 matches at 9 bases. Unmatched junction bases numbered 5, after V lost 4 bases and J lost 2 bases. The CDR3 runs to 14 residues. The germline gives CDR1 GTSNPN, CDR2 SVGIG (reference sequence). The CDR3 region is CAWNRQGGQETQYF. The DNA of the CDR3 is TGTGCCTGGAACCGACAGGGGGGTCAAGAGACCCAGTACTTC.

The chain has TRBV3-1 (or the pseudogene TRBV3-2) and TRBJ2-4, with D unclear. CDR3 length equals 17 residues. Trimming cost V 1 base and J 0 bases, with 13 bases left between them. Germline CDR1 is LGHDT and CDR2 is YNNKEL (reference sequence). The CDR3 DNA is TGTGCCAGCAGCCAAGGTCGTTCTAGTGGAGCCAAAAACATTCAGTACTTC. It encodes CASSQGRSSGAKNIQYF.

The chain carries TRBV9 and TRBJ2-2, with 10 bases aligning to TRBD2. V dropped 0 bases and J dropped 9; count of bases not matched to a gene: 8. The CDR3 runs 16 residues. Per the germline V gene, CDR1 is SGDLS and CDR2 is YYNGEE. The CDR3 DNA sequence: TGTGCCAGCAGCGTAGGTTTCAGCGGGGGGGCCCGGGAGCTGTTTTTT. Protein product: CASSVGFSGGARELFF.

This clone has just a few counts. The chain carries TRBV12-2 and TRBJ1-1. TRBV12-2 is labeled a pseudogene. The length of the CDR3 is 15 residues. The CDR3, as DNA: TGTGCAAGTCGCATACGAGATAATAGGGAGCCTGAAGCTTTCTTT. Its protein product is CASRIRDNREPEAFF.

The CDR3 protein is CASSPTSGTQGTDTQYF. In DNA form, the CDR3 reads TGTGCCAGCTCACCAACTAGCGGAACCCAGGGGACAGATACGCAGTATTTT. V usage is TRBV18 and J usage is TRBJ2-3; 8 positions agree with TRBD2. Germline lookup yields CDR1 KGHSH and CDR2 LQKENI. V shed 2 bases, J shed 3 bases, and the junction held 10 bases outside the gene matches. The CDR3 covers 17 residues.

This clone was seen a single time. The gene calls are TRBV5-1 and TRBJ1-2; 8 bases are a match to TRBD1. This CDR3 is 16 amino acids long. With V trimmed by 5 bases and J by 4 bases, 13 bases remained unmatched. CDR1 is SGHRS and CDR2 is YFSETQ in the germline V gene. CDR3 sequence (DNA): TGCGCCAGCAGTCGCGATGGACAGGGTAGGGCCTATGGCTACACCTTC. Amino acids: CASSRDGQGRAYGYTF.

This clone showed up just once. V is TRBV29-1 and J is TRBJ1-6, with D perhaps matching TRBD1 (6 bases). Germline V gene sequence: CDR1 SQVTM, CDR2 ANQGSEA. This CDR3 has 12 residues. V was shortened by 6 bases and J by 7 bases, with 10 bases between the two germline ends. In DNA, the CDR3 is TGCAGCGTCCGGGACATCAATTCACCCCTCCACTTT. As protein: CSVRDINSPLHF.

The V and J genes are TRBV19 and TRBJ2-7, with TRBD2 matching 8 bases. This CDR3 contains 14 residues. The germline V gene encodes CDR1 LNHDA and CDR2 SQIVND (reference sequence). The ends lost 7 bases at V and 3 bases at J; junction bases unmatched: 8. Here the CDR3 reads CASTSGSSNYEQYF. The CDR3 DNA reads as TGTGCCAGTACCAGCGGGAGTAGCAACTACGAGCAGTACTTC.

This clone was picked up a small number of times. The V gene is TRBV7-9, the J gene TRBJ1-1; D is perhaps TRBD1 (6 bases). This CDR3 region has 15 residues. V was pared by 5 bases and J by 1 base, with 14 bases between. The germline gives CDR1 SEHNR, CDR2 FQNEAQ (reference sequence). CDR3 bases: TGTGCCAGCAGCCCCGGGACATTTGGGAACACTGAAGCTTTCTTT. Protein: CASSPGTFGNTEAFF.

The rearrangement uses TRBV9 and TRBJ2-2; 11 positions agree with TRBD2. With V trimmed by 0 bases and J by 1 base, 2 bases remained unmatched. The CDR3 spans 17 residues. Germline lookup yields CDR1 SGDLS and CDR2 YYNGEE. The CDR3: CASSVGGLAENTGELFF. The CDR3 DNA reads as TGTGCCAGCAGCGTAGGGGGACTAGCGGAGAACACCGGGGAGCTGTTTTTT.

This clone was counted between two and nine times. CDR3 region: CASREGPRNSPLHF. In DNA form, the CDR3 reads TGTGCCAGCAGGGAGGGACCTAGGAATTCACCCCTCCACTTT. V gene TRBV2 combines with J gene TRBJ1-6; D may be TRBD1 (5 bases). V shed 6 bases and J shed 7 bases, with 13 bases lying between them. This CDR3 spans 14 amino acids. Germline lookup yields CDR1 SNHLY and CDR2 FYNNEI.

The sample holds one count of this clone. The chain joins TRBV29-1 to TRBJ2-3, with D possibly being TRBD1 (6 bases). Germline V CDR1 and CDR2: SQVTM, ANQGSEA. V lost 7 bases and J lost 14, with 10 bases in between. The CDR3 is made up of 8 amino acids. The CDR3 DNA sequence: TGCAGCGCCGGGACACGGTATTTT. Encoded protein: CSAGTRYF.

In DNA, the CDR3 is TGTGCCAGCAGCCCTCGACAGGCCCCCATTGAGACCCAGTACTTC. This encodes CASSPRQAPIETQYF. The V gene is TRBV7-9, the J gene TRBJ2-5, with D maybe TRBD1 (6 bases). In germline, CDR1 is SEHNR, CDR2 FQNEAQ (reference sequence). The CDR3 is 15 amino acids. Deletions cut 5 bases from V and 5 bases from J, with 18 bases between. The variable domain in full, with the rest retrieved from reference TRBV7-9 and TRBJ2-5, is DTGVSQNPRHKITKRGQNVTFRCDPISEHNRLYWYRQTLGQGPEFLTYFQNEAQLEKSRLLSDRFSAERPKGSFSTLEIQRTEQGDSAMYLCASSPRQAPIETQYFGPGTRLLVL.

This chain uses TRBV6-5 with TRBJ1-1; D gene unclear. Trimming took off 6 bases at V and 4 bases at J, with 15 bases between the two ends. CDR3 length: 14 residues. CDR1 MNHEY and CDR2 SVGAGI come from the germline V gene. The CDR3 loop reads CASRRADGSTEAFF. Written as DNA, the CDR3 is TGTGCCAGCAGACGGGCTGACGGGAGCACTGAAGCTTTCTTT.

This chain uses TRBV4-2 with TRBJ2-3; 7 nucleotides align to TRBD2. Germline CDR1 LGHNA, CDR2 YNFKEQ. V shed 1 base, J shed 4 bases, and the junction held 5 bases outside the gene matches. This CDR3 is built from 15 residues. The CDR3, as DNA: TGTGCCAGCAGCCAAGCGGGAGGTGGGCCAGATACGCAGTATTTT. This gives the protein CASSQAGGGPDTQYF.

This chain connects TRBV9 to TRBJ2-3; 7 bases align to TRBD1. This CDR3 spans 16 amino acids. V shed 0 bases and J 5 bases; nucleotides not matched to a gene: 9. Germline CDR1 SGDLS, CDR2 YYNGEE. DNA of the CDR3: TGTGCCAGCAGCGTAGACCCACAGGGGAGTGAAGATACGCAGTATTTT. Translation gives CASSVDPQGSEDTQYF.

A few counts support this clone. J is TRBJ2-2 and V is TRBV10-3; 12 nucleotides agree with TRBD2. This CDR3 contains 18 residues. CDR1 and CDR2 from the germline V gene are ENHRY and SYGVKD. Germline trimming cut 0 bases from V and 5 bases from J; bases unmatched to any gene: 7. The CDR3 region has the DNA TGTGCCATCAGTGAGTCCCACCTAGCGGGAGGGAGAACCGGGGAGCTGTTTTTT. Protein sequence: CAISESHLAGGRTGELFF.

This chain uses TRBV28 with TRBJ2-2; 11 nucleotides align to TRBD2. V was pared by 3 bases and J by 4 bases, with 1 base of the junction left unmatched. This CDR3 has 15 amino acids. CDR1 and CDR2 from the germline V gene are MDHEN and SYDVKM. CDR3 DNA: TGTGCCAGCAGTTTTCTAGCGGGAGGCACCGGGGAGCTGTTTTTT. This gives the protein CASSFLAGGTGELFF.

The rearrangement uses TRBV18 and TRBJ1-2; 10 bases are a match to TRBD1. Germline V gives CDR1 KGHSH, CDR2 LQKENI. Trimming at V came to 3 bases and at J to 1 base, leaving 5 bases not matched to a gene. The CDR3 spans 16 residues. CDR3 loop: CASSPQTGGRNYGYTF. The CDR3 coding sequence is TGTGCCAGCTCACCCCAGACAGGGGGCCGTAACTATGGCTACACCTTC.

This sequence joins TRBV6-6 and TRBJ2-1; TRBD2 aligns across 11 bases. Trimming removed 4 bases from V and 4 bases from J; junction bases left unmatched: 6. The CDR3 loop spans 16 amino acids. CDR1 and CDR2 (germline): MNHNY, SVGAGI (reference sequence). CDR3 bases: TGTGCCAGCAGTTTCCCCACTAGCGGGAGTTACAATGAGCAGTTCTTC. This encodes CASSFPTSGSYNEQFF.

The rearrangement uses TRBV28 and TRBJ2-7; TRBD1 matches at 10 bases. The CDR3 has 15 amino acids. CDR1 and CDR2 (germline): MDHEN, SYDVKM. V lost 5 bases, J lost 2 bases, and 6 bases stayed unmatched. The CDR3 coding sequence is TGTGCCAGCAGTACCGGACAGGGGGTGGCCTACGAGCAGTACTTC. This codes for CASSTGQGVAYEQYF.

The CDR3, as DNA: TGCGCCAGCAGCCCGGGTCAACCGAATTCACCCCTCCACTTT. Its translation: CASSPGQPNSPLHF. The chain recombines TRBV5-1 with TRBJ1-6; D uncertain. Trimming pared 4 bases from V and 7 bases from J, leaving 12 bases between. This CDR3 is built from 14 residues. Looked up from germline, CDR1 is SGHRS and CDR2 is YFSETQ.

The CDR3 nucleotides read TGTGCCAGTATGGGCAGGGGTTATGACAATGAGCAGTTCTTC. Amino acids: CASMGRGYDNEQFF. This chain connects TRBV19 to TRBJ2-1; D possibly corresponds to TRBD1 (6 bases). This CDR3 spans 14 amino acids. CDR1 is LNHDA, CDR2 SQIVND, per germline (reference sequence). Trimming took 7 bases from V and 5 from J, leaving 15 bases between them. Full variable domain (missing parts from reference TRBV19 and TRBJ2-1): DGGITQSPKYLFRKEGQNVTLSCEQNLNHDAMYWYRQDPGQGLRLIYYSQIVNDFQKGDIAEGYSVSREKKESFPLTVTSAQKNPTAFYLCASMGRGYDNEQFFGPGTRLTVL.

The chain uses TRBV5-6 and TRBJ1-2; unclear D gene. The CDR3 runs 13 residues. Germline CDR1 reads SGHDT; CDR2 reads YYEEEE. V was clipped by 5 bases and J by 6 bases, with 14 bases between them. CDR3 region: CASSSWAHNGYTF. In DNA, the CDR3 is TGTGCCAGCAGTTCATGGGCGCACAATGGCTACACCTTC.